This is a list of T cell receptor beta chains from one sample in a study of T cell responses to AZD1222 COVID-19 vaccine. The table came from immunoSEQ multiplex PCR; TCRdb's copy has only in-frame clones and leaves some out. This sample has approximately 52,000 clones, with roughly 86% found just once. The sequenced sample was peripheral blood, obtained 28 days after the second AZD1222 dose. These receptors were collected from an adult who received the AZD1222 COVID-19 vaccine. Both conserved end residues are part of each CDR3. Each record gives: D gene, V gene, CDR3 length, J gene, clone size, CDR3 protein, CDR3 DNA. D genes are given only for firm matches. Size is stated for part of the rows, as once, few or many counts, or as a class when the clone is expanded.

d_call: -; v_call: TRBV28; cdr3_length: 13; j_call: TRBJ1-6; clone_size: -; cdr3_aa: CASSSRDRSPLHF; cdr3_nt: TGTGCCAGCAGTTCCCGGGACCGATCACCCCTCCACTTT
d_call: -; v_call: TRBV3-1/TRBV3-2; cdr3_length: 13; j_call: TRBJ2-2; clone_size: -; cdr3_aa: CASSRGDPGELFF; cdr3_nt: TGTGCCAGCAGCCGGGGGGACCCCGGGGAGCTGTTTTTT
d_call: TRBD1; v_call: TRBV2; cdr3_length: 12; j_call: TRBJ2-1; clone_size: once; cdr3_aa: CASGTGGNEQFF; cdr3_nt: TGTGCCAGTGGGACAGGGGGCAATGAGCAGTTCTTC
d_call: -; v_call: TRBV11-2; cdr3_length: 16; j_call: TRBJ2-7; clone_size: -; cdr3_aa: CASSPLKRQEDYEQYF; cdr3_nt: TGTGCCAGCAGCCCCCTTAAGAGGCAGGAAGACTACGAGCAGTACTTC
d_call: -; v_call: TRBV28; cdr3_length: 15; j_call: TRBJ1-6; clone_size: -; cdr3_aa: CASSAPGTLNSPLHF; cdr3_nt: TGTGCCAGCAGTGCCCCCGGGACTCTAAATTCACCCCTCCACTTT
d_call: -; v_call: TRBV10-2; cdr3_length: 13; j_call: TRBJ1-1; clone_size: -; cdr3_aa: CASKGPENTEAFF; cdr3_nt: TGCGCCAGCAAGGGGCCTGAGAACACTGAAGCTTTCTTT
d_call: TRBD1; v_call: TRBV2; cdr3_length: 14; j_call: TRBJ1-4; clone_size: -; cdr3_aa: CASNPGTGNEKLFF; cdr3_nt: TGTGCCAGCAATCCCGGGACAGGGAATGAAAAACTGTTTTTT
d_call: -; v_call: TRBV6-5; cdr3_length: 12; j_call: TRBJ1-5; clone_size: -; cdr3_aa: CASNHDNQPQHF; cdr3_nt: TGTGCCAGCAACCATGACAATCAGCCCCAGCATTTT
d_call: -; v_call: TRBV9; cdr3_length: 14; j_call: TRBJ1-6; clone_size: -; cdr3_aa: CASSADRNYSPLHF; cdr3_nt: TGTGCCAGCAGCGCCGACAGGAACTATTCACCCCTCCACTTT
d_call: TRBD1; v_call: TRBV10-1; cdr3_length: 13; j_call: TRBJ2-7; clone_size: -; cdr3_aa: CANWTGGRYEQYF; cdr3_nt: TGCGCCAACTGGACAGGGGGCCGTTACGAGCAGTACTTC
d_call: TRBD1; v_call: TRBV7-9; cdr3_length: 16; j_call: TRBJ2-1; clone_size: few; cdr3_aa: CASSPRPQGERNEQFF; cdr3_nt: TGTGCCAGCAGCCCCCGCCCGCAGGGGGAACGCAATGAGCAGTTCTTC
d_call: -; v_call: TRBV28; cdr3_length: 15; j_call: TRBJ1-4; clone_size: once; cdr3_aa: CASSLSPPTNEKLFF; cdr3_nt: TGTGCCAGCAGTTTATCGCCACCAACTAATGAAAAACTGTTTTTT
d_call: -; v_call: TRBV19; cdr3_length: 15; j_call: TRBJ2-3; clone_size: few; cdr3_aa: CASSIGAASTDTQYF; cdr3_nt: TGTGCCAGTAGTATAGGGGCGGCTAGCACAGATACGCAGTATTTT
d_call: TRBD2; v_call: TRBV18; cdr3_length: 15; j_call: TRBJ2-3; clone_size: once; cdr3_aa: CASSNLAGGADTQYF; cdr3_nt: TGTGCCAGCTCAAACTTAGCGGGAGGCGCAGATACGCAGTATTTT
d_call: TRBD2; v_call: TRBV7-2; cdr3_length: 18; j_call: TRBJ2-7; clone_size: -; cdr3_aa: CASSLGGGTSGGTYEQYF; cdr3_nt: TGTGCCAGCAGCCTGGGCGGGGGGACTAGCGGGGGAACCTACGAGCAGTACTTC
d_call: -; v_call: TRBV3-1/TRBV3-2; cdr3_length: 17; j_call: TRBJ2-7; clone_size: -; cdr3_aa: CASSHGTGRVGSYEQYF; cdr3_nt: TGTGCCAGCAGCCACGGGACGGGCAGGGTGGGCTCCTACGAGCAGTACTTC
d_call: -; v_call: TRBV19; cdr3_length: 14; j_call: TRBJ2-7; clone_size: -; cdr3_aa: CASTRDTNTYEQYF; cdr3_nt: TGTGCCAGTACCCGGGACACGAATACCTACGAGCAGTACTTC
d_call: -; v_call: TRBV10-2; cdr3_length: 14; j_call: TRBJ2-7; clone_size: -; cdr3_aa: CASPSASRTYEQYF; cdr3_nt: TGCGCCAGCCCCAGCGCTAGCCGCACCTACGAGCAGTACTTC
d_call: -; v_call: TRBV18; cdr3_length: 16; j_call: TRBJ2-7; clone_size: -; cdr3_aa: CASSPLGRPVGDEQYF; cdr3_nt: TGTGCCAGCTCACCCTTAGGGCGCCCGGTCGGCGACGAGCAGTACTTC
d_call: -; v_call: TRBV18; cdr3_length: 13; j_call: TRBJ1-4; clone_size: -; cdr3_aa: CASSPRRGEKLFF; cdr3_nt: TGTGCCAGCTCACCACGGCGGGGTGAAAAACTGTTTTTT
d_call: TRBD1; v_call: TRBV24-1; cdr3_length: 16; j_call: TRBJ2-3; clone_size: -; cdr3_aa: CATSDAGQGTTDTQYF; cdr3_nt: TGTGCCACCAGTGACGCTGGACAGGGGACCACAGATACGCAGTATTTT
d_call: -; v_call: TRBV2; cdr3_length: 11; j_call: TRBJ2-7; clone_size: -; cdr3_aa: CASSVRYEQYF; cdr3_nt: TGTGCCAGCAGTGTCCGCTACGAGCAGTACTTC
d_call: TRBD1; v_call: TRBV7-8; cdr3_length: 15; j_call: TRBJ2-7; clone_size: -; cdr3_aa: CASSLALQGAYEQYF; cdr3_nt: TGTGCCAGCAGCTTAGCGCTACAGGGGGCCTACGAGCAGTACTTC
d_call: -; v_call: TRBV7-2; cdr3_length: 14; j_call: TRBJ2-1; clone_size: few; cdr3_aa: CAEGLRGSYNEQFF; cdr3_nt: TGTGCCGAAGGCCTCAGGGGCTCCTACAATGAGCAGTTCTTC
d_call: -; v_call: TRBV29-1; cdr3_length: 10; j_call: TRBJ2-5; clone_size: -; cdr3_aa: CSVSSGTQYF; cdr3_nt: TGCAGCGTTTCGTCGGGGACCCAGTACTTC
d_call: TRBD2; v_call: TRBV11-2; cdr3_length: 17; j_call: TRBJ2-1; clone_size: -; cdr3_aa: CASSLGIASGRYNEQFF; cdr3_nt: TGTGCCAGCAGCTTAGGAATCGCTAGCGGGAGGTACAATGAGCAGTTCTTC
d_call: -; v_call: TRBV28; cdr3_length: 17; j_call: TRBJ1-6; clone_size: once; cdr3_aa: CASSFVDGSSYNSPLHF; cdr3_nt: TGTGCCAGCAGTTTTGTGGACGGTAGCTCCTATAATTCACCCCTCCACTTT
d_call: -; v_call: TRBV19; cdr3_length: 12; j_call: TRBJ2-7; clone_size: -; cdr3_aa: CASSGPNYEQYF; cdr3_nt: TGTGCCAGTTCGGGACCCAACTACGAGCAGTACTTC
d_call: -; v_call: TRBV2; cdr3_length: 11; j_call: TRBJ2-7; clone_size: -; cdr3_aa: CASSATYEQYF; cdr3_nt: TGTGCCAGCAGTGCGACCTACGAGCAGTACTTC
d_call: TRBD2; v_call: TRBV19; cdr3_length: 15; j_call: TRBJ2-1; clone_size: -; cdr3_aa: CASTARSGIYNEQFF; cdr3_nt: TGTGCCAGTACCGCGAGGAGCGGGATCTACAATGAGCAGTTCTTC
d_call: TRBD1; v_call: TRBV5-1; cdr3_length: 17; j_call: TRBJ2-2; clone_size: -; cdr3_aa: CASSLEGTGGNTGELFF; cdr3_nt: TGCGCCAGCAGCTTGGAAGGGACAGGGGGCAACACCGGGGAGCTGTTTTTT
d_call: -; v_call: TRBV29-1; cdr3_length: 14; j_call: TRBJ2-7; clone_size: -; cdr3_aa: CSVSDGRVASEQYF; cdr3_nt: TGCAGCGTCTCGGACGGTCGCGTAGCTTCCGAGCAGTACTTC
d_call: -; v_call: TRBV27; cdr3_length: 15; j_call: TRBJ2-1; clone_size: few; cdr3_aa: CASSLRDRPYNEQFF; cdr3_nt: TGTGCCAGCAGTTTAAGGGACCGGCCCTACAATGAGCAGTTCTTC
d_call: TRBD1; v_call: TRBV7-8; cdr3_length: 12; j_call: TRBJ2-1; clone_size: -; cdr3_aa: CASSPGTGEQFF; cdr3_nt: TGTGCCAGCAGCCCTGGGACAGGGGAGCAGTTCTTC
d_call: TRBD2; v_call: TRBV18; cdr3_length: 14; j_call: TRBJ2-5; clone_size: -; cdr3_aa: CASSPASGRETQYF; cdr3_nt: TGTGCCAGCTCACCAGCTAGCGGGAGAGAGACCCAGTACTTC
d_call: TRBD2; v_call: TRBV4-2; cdr3_length: 16; j_call: TRBJ2-1; clone_size: -; cdr3_aa: CASSQVKLAGVNEQFF; cdr3_nt: TGTGCCAGCAGCCAAGTAAAACTAGCGGGGGTCAATGAGCAGTTCTTC
d_call: -; v_call: TRBV9; cdr3_length: 13; j_call: TRBJ2-7; clone_size: -; cdr3_aa: CASSVGSSYEQYF; cdr3_nt: TGTGCCAGCAGCGTAGGTTCCTCCTACGAGCAGTACTTC
d_call: -; v_call: TRBV7-2; cdr3_length: 16; j_call: TRBJ2-3; clone_size: -; cdr3_aa: CASSLGISGSTDTQYF; cdr3_nt: TGTGCCAGCAGCTTAGGGATTAGCGGAAGCACAGATACGCAGTATTTT
d_call: -; v_call: TRBV2; cdr3_length: 16; j_call: TRBJ2-3; clone_size: once; cdr3_aa: CASSEAGAGIRDTQYF; cdr3_nt: TGTGCCAGCAGTGAAGCGGGGGCAGGAATTAGGGATACGCAGTATTTT
d_call: -; v_call: TRBV27; cdr3_length: 13; j_call: TRBJ2-1; clone_size: -; cdr3_aa: CASSLGGLGEQFF; cdr3_nt: TGTGCCAGCAGTTTAGGGGGGTTAGGTGAGCAGTTCTTC